The subject of this entry is one T cell receptor (beta chain). Per the study methods: Estimation of nucleated cell counts was performed using reference gene primer amplification. Here immunoSEQ multiplex PCR was the method, and the copy in TCRdb shows in-frame clones only, minus some. The V and J calls and clone size were taken over from that table, and D and trimming were inferred from the DNA. Among some 200,000 clones, roughly 80% were seen once, and the ten largest hold more than 9%. This specimen comes from a study of blood T cell repertoires in COVID-19. As for the study in general: PBMCs, B-cell-depleted T cells, or T cells were the source of the cDNA or gDNA that made up the material.

The sample taken for sequencing was peripheral blood. The TCR comes from a woman older than 75 with acute or convalescent COVID-19.

CDR3 region: CASSGAGAHNEQFF. The CDR3, as DNA: TGTGCCAGCAGCGGGGCGGGAGCCCACAATGAGCAGTTCTTC. J is TRBJ2-1 and V is TRBV4-2, with 7 bases identical to TRBD2. Trimming cost V 5 bases and J 5 bases; bases outside gene matches: 6. Looked up from germline, CDR1 is LGHNA and CDR2 is YNFKEQ. There are 14 residues in the CDR3.